This TCR beta chain stems from a study of persistence of HIV-infected CD4 T cells. The libraries were made with immunoSEQ version 4 in survey mode. The protocol was immunoSEQ multiplex PCR, while the TCRdb copy is restricted to in-frame clones and leaves out a portion. The sample lists approximately 18,000 clones, 55% to 65% occurring once. The stimulus was an HIV-1 Gag 15-mer peptide pool, about 1.1 ug/peptide/mL. Sorting selected CD4+ T cells upregulating both CD40 ligand and CD69. This clone was counted between two and nine times. The antigen is not known. CDR3 length: 15 residues. Germline CDR1 and CDR2: SNHLY and FYNNEI. Trimming at V came to 6 bases and at J to 3 bases, leaving 7 bases not matched to a gene.

This sequence joins TRBV2 and TRBJ2-2, with 7 bases matching TRBD2. The TCR originated in an adult woman with HIV who was CMV-seropositive. The specimen was CD4+ T cells sorted from PBMCs after approximately 19-hour stimulation, collected from a patient who received antiretroviral therapy. For the CDR3, the DNA is TGTGCCAGCAGGGCCTCGGGGGGATACACCGGGGAGCTGTTTTTT. It codes for CASRASGGYTGELFF.